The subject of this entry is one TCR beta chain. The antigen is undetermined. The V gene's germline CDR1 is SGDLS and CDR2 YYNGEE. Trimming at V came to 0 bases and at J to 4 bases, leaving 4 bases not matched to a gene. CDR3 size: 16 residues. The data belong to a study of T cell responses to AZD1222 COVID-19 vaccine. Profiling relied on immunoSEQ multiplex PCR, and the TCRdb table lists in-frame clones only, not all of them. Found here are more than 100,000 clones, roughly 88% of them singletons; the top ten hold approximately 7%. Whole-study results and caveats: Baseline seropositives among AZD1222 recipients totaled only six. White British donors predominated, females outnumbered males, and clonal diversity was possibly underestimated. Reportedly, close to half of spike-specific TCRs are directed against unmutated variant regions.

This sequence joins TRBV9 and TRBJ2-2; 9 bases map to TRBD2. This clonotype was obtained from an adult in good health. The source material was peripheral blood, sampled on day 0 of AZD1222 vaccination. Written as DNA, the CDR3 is TGTGCCAGCAGCGTAGTAGCGGGAGACCTCACCGGGGAGCTGTTTTTT. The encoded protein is CASSVVAGDLTGELFF.